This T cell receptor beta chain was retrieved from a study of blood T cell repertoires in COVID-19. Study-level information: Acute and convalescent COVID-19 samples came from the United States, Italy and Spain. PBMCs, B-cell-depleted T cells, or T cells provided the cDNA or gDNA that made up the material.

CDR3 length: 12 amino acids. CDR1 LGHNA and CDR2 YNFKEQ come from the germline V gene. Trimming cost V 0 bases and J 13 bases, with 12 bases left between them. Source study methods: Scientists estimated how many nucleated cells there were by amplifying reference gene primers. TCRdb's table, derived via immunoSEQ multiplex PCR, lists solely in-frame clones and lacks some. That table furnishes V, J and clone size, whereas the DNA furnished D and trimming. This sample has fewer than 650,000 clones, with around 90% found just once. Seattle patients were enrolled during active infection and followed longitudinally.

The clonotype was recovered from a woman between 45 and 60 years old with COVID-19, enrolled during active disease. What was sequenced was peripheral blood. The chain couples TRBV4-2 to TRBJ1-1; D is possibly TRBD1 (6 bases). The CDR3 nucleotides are TGTGCCAGCAGCCAAGAGGGGGAGACAGGTTTCTTT. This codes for CASSQEGETGFF.